This T cell receptor (beta chain) was retrieved from a study of Graves' ophthalmopathy and Graves' hyperthyroidism. Overall study results and limits: Detection in blood was also observed for most expanded thyroid clonotypes above 0.001 frequency.

CAS ≥3, NOSPECS ≥4, moderate-to-severe activity and duration under 3 months marked donors with ophthalmopathy. Looked up from germline, CDR1 is WSHSY and CDR2 is SAAADI. The CDR3 covers 16 residues. CDR3 regions of TCR beta were amplified from RNA transcripts. After a first-round RT-PCR with HTBI primers, a second-round multiplex PCR was run. TCRdb analysed the multiplex PCR reads with MiXCR anew, one entry per CDR3 protein. This table has approximately 700,000 distinct CDR3 sequences, approximately 40% appearing once. For this clonotype: Its antigen is not known. One junction end does not reproduce the germline sequence, and a read error may be involved.

Specimen: peripheral blood. The sequence derives from an adult man with Graves' ophthalmopathy. The V call is TRBV10-2, the J call TRBJ1-5; tentative D call: TRBD1 (6 bases). CDR3 bases: TGTGCCAGCAGTCCCGTCGGGGGCCATAGCAATCAGCCCCAGCATTTT. Its protein product is CASSPVGGHSNQPQHF.